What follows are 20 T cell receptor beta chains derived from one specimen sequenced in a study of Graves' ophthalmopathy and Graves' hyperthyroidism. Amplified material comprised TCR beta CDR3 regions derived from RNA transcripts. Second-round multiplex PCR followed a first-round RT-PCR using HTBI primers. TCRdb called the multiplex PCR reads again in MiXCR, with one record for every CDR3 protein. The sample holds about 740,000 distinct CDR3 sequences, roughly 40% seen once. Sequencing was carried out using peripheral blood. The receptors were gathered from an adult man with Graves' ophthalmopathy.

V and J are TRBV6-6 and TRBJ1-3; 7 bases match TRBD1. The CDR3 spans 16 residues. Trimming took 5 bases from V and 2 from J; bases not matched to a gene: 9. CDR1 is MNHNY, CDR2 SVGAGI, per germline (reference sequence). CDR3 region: CASSTADRVAGNTIYF. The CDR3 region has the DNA TGTGCCAGCAGTACCGCCGACAGGGTGGCTGGAAACACCATATATTTT.

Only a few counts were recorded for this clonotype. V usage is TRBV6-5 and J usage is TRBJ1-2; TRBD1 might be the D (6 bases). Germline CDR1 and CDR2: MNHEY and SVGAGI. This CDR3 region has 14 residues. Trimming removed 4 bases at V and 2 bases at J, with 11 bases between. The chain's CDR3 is CASSFDRYNYGYTF. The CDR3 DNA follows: TGTGCCAGCAGTTTCGACAGGTACAACTATGGCTACACCTTC.

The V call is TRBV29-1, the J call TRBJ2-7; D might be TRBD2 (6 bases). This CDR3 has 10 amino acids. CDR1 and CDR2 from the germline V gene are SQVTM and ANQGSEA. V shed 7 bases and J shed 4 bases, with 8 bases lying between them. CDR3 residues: CSGREYEQYF. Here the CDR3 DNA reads TGCAGCGGGAGGGAGTACGAGCAGTACTTC.

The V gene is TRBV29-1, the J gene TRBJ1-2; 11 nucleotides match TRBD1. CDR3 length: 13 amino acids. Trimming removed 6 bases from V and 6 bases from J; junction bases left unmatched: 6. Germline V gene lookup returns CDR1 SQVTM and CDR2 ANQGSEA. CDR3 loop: CSVGQGEIDGYTF. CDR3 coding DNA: TGCAGCGTGGGACAGGGGGAAATCGATGGCTACACCTTC.

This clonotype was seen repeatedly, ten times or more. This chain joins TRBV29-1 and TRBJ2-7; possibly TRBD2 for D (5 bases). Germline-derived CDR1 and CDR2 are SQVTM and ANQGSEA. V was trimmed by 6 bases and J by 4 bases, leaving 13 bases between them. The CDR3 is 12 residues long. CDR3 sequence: CSVADWTYEQYF. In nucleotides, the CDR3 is TGCAGCGTCGCGGACTGGACTTACGAGCAGTACTTC.

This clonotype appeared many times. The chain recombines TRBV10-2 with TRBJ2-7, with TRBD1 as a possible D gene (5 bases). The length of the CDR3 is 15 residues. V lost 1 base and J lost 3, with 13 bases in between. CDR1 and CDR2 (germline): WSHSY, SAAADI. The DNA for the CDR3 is TGCGCCAGCAGTGAGTTCAGACAGCTGCACTACGAGCAGTACTTC. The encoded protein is CASSEFRQLHYEQYF.

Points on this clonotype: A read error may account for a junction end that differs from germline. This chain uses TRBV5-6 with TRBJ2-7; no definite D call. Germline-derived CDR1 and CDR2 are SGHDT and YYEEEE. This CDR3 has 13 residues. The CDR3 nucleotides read TGTGCCAGCAGCCCCGTCAGCCGGCGAGCTCAAACCTTC. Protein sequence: CASSPVSRRAQTF.

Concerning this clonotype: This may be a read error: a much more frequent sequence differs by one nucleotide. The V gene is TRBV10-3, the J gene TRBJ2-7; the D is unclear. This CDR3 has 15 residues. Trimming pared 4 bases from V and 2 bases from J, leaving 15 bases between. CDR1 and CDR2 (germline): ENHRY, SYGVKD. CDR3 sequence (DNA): TGTGCCATCAGTGGGCGAAGAGACGGCACCTACGAGCAGTACTTC. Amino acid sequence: CAISGRRDGTYEQYF.

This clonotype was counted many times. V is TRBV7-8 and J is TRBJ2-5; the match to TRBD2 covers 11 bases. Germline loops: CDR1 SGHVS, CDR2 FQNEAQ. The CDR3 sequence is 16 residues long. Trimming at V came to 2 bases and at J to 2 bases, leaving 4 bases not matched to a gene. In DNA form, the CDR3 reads TGTGCCAGCAGCTTACCCAGACTAGCGGGACAAGAGACCCAGTACTTC. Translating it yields CASSLPRLAGQETQYF.

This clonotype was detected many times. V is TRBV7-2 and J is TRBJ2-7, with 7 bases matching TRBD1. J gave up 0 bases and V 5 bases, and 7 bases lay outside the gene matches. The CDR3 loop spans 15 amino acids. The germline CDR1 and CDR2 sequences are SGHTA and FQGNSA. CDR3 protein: CASSIGQESSYEQYF. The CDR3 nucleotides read TGTGCCAGCAGCATAGGACAGGAGAGCTCCTACGAGCAGTACTTC.

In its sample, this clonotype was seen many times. This CDR3 is CASSAGTGSDGYTF. CDR3 in DNA: TGTGCCAGCAGTGCCGGGACAGGGAGTGATGGCTACACCTTC. V and J are TRBV7-9 and TRBJ1-2, with 9 bases identical to TRBD1. V was clipped by 6 bases and J by 6 bases; unmatched bases: 8. The CDR3 extends over 14 amino acids. Germline CDR1 is SEHNR and CDR2 is FQNEAQ (reference sequence).

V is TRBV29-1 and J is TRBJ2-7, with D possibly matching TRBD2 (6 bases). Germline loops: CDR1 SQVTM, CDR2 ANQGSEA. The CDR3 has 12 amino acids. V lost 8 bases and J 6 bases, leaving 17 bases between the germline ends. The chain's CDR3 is CSFWTAGFEQYF. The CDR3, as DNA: TGCAGCTTCTGGACTGCGGGATTCGAGCAGTACTTC.

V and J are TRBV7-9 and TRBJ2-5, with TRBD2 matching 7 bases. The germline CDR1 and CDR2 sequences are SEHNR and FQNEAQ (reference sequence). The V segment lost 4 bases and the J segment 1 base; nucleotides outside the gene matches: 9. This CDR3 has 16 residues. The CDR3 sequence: CASSSPSAGIQETQYF. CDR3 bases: TGTGCCAGCAGCTCCCCCTCAGCGGGGATCCAAGAGACCCAGTACTTC.

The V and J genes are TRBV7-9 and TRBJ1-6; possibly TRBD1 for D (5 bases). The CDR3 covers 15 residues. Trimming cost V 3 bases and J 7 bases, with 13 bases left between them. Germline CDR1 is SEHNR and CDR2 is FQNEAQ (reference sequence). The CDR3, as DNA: TGTGCCAGCAGCTTGGGCTCAGGGAGGAATTCACCCCTCCACTTT. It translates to CASSLGSGRNSPLHF.

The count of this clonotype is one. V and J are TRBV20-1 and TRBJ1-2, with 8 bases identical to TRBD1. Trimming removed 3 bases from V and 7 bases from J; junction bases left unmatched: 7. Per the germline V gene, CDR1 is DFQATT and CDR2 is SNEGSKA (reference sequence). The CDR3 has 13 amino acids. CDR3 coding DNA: TGCAGTGCTAGGGCAGGGGGCGACGGTGGCTACACCTTC. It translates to CSARAGGDGGYTF.

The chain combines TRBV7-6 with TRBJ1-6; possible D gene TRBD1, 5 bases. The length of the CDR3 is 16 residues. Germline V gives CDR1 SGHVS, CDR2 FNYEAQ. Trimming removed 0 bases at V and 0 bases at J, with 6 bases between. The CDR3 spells CASSLAQGSYNSPLHF. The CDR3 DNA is TGTGCCAGCAGCTTAGCGCAGGGCTCCTATAATTCACCCCTCCACTTT.

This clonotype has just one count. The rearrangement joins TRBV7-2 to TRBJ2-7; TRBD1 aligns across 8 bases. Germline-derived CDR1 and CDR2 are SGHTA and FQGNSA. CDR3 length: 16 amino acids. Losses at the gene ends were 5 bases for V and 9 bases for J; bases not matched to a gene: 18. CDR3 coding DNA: TGTGCCAGCAGCGTATCGGGACAGGCGGATTTTCGAGGGCAGTACTTC. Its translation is CASSVSGQADFRGQYF.

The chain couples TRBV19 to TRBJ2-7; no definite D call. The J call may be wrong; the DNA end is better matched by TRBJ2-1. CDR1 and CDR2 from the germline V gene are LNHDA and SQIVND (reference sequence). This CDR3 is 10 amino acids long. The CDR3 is CASSIREQFF. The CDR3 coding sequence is TGTGCCAGTAGTATAAGGGAGCAGTTCTTC.

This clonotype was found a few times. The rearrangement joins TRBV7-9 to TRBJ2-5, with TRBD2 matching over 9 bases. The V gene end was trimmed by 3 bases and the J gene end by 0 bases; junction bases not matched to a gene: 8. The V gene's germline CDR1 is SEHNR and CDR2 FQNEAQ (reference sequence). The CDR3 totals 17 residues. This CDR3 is CASSLFPSGMYQETQYF. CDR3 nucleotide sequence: TGTGCCAGCAGCTTGTTCCCTAGCGGGATGTACCAAGAGACCCAGTACTTC. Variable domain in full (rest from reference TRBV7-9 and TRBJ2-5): DTGVSQNPRHKITKRGQNVTFRCDPISEHNRLYWYRQTLGQGPEFLTYFQNEAQLEKSRLLSDRFSAERPKGSFSTLEIQRTEQGDSAMYLCASSLFPSGMYQETQYFGPGTRLLVL.

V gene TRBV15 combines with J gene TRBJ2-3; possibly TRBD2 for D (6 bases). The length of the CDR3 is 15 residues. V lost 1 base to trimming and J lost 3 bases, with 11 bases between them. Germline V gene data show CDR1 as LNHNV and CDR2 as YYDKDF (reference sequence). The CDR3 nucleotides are TGTGCCACCAGCAGAGGGTCGGGAGAGACAGATACGCAGTATTTT. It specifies CATSRGSGETDTQYF.